This T cell receptor (beta chain) is drawn from a study of glioma-infiltrating T cells (TCRdb year 2016). With regard to the full study: Sequencing of TCR alpha- and beta-chain repertoires was performed on glioma tissue, on non-neoplastic brain tissue, and on matched peripheral blood mononuclear cells. Three low-grade glioma patients, under ten primary glioblastoma patients, and three non-glioma patients who contributed non-neoplastic brain tissue made up the paired cohort. To gauge divergence between tissue and blood T-cell populations, every tissue-infiltrating repertoire was compared against the peripheral blood repertoire from the same patient. Beyond this particular receptor, the publication reports: Group comparisons rested on small numbers: three non-neoplastic, three low-grade glioma and under ten glioblastoma patients. Only a very small number of CDR3 sequences turned up in both tissue and blood, a result put down to high CDR3 diversity combined with limited sampling. In non-neoplastic patients, VJ-independent divergence between tissue and blood fell below expectation, whereas in all gliomas, and especially in low-grade gliomas, the divergence rose above expectation.

TCR alpha and beta CDR3 regions were amplified with the iRepertoire nested amplicon-rescue multiplex PCR (arm-PCR) platform from RNA. The input for one-step reverse transcription and amplification was about 95-450 ng of tissue mRNA or PBMC total RNA. Following bead purification, Illumina adapters were added through a secondary multiplex PCR, and the libraries were then gel-purified between 200 and 400 bp. Internal 6-nucleotide barcodes were carried by the libraries and were used for demultiplexing. Sequencing of the libraries was done on an Illumina MiSeq using 2x220 or 2x250 nucleotide paired-end reads. On the study's bioinformatics: Paired reads were merged with FLASH 1.2.11 and aligned to the GRCh37 human genome with BWA-MEM before extracting TRA and TRB reads. V and J assignment used an IMGT-derived reference of cassette sequences and CDR3 motifs that included pseudogenes. Three-frame translation of reads was performed, and productive CDR3s were defined as those with a C...FGXG motif and no stop codons. Unique combinations of V-J cassette pair and CDR3 amino acid sequence were defined as clonotypes. Hamming distance filtering was applied to reads, with thresholds set by the sequence error rate of each sample in mapped regions. TCRdb passed the public sequencing reads through fastp at Q25 and MiXCR, retaining productive beta sequences. Rows with one shared CDR3 protein collapse into an entry with the most common genes and DNA. The V and J calls follow TCRdb's processing rather than the paper's. This sample gives 100,000 to 150,000 distinct CDR3 sequences in total; 24% of them show up just once. The ten largest clones add up to under 35% of the sample.

This clonotype was observed a few times. The target of this receptor is not known. Base qualities are not recorded, but no much larger clone differs from it by a single base. Via the germline V gene (reference sequence), CDR1 is DFQATT and CDR2 SNEGSKA. From its cysteine to its phenylalanine, the CDR3 spans 13 amino acids. Only the CDR3 part of the read is kept: 39 bases, read in frame from the first base. V gives up 1 base and J gives up 0 bases, and the segment between their germline ends measures 1 base. The chain employs TRBV20-1 and TRBJ2-6; too little of a D gene remains to name it. The source of this sequence is a human donor with low-grade glioma or glioblastoma, undergoing nonglioma brain surgery, or in good health (not recorded which). Sequences were obtained from glioma tissue, nonneoplastic brain tissue, or PBMCs (not recorded which). The CDR3 is CSARVSGANVLTF. The DNA is as follows: TGCAGTGCTAGAGTCTCTGGGGCCAACGTCCTGACTTTC.